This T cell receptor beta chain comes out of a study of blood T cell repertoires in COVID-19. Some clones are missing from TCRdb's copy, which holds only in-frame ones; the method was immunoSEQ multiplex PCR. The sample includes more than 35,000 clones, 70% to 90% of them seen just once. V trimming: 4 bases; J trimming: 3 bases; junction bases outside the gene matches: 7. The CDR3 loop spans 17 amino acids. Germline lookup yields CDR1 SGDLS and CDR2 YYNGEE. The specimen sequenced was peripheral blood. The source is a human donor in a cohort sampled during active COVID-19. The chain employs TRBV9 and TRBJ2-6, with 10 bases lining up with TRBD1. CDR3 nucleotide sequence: TGTGCCAGCAGCCTGGGACAGGGGATCGGTGGGGCCAACGTCCTGACTTTC. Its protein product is CASSLGQGIGGANVLTF.